The 24 T cell receptor beta chains below all came from one sample that was sequenced in a study of shared clonotypes between healthy human individuals. Assay used: immunoSEQ multiplex PCR; TCRdb lists only in-frame clones, some missing. This table has some 510,000 clones, 79% appearing once. Sequenced material: PBMCs. The receptors shown here come from a woman aged 40 to 50 in good health. Some clones in this sample may be carry-over from other donors' samples.

This chain joins TRBV7-7 and TRBJ2-7; D possibly corresponds to TRBD1 (6 bases). There are 14 residues in the CDR3. V was trimmed by 5 bases and J by 2 bases, leaving 13 bases between them. Germline lookup yields CDR1 SSHAT and CDR2 FNYEAQ (reference sequence). The CDR3 reads CASSDGQLPYEQYF. The DNA of the CDR3 is TGTGCCAGCAGCGATGGACAGTTACCCTACGAGCAGTACTTC. Based on the CDR3 plus reference TRBV7-7 and TRBJ2-7, the full variable domain is GAGVSQSPRYKVTKRGQDVTLRCDPISSHATLYWYQQALGQGPEFLTYFNYEAQPDKSGLPSDRFSAERPEGSISTLTIQRTEQRDSAMYRCASSDGQLPYEQYFGPGTRLTVT.

This rearrangement joins TRBV7-9 to TRBJ2-1; TRBD2 is a possible D gene (6 bases). The CDR3 contains 18 residues. The germline V gene has CDR1 SEHNR and CDR2 FQNEAQ (reference sequence). The V end lost 1 base, the J end lost 1 base, and 17 bases lay between the germline ends. CDR3 DNA sequence: TGTGCCAGCAGCTTAGGGCCGGATCGGGAGAGGTCCTACAATGAGCAGTTCTTC. The encoded protein is CASSLGPDRERSYNEQFF. Using reference TRBV7-9 and TRBJ2-1 for the parts outside the CDR3, the full variable domain is DTGVSQNPRHKITKRGQNVTFRCDPISEHNRLYWYRQTLGQGPEFLTYFQNEAQLEKSRLLSDRFSAERPKGSFSTLEIQRTEQGDSAMYLCASSLGPDRERSYNEQFFGPGTRLTVL.

Turning to this clone: A much larger clone is a single base away; this may be a read error. The rearrangement uses TRBV6-5 and TRBJ1-1; a weak D match, TRBD1 (6 bases). Germline V gives CDR1 MNHEY, CDR2 SVGAGI. V was shortened by 2 bases and J by 4 bases, with 8 bases between the two germline ends. This CDR3 region has 13 residues. CDR3 DNA sequence: TGTGCCAGCAGTTACGTAGGGGGCACTGAAGCTTTCTTT. It codes for CASSYVGGTEAFF.

For the CDR3, the DNA is TGTGCCAGCAGACCCCGGCAGGGAGGTTTGGACAATGAGCAGTTCTTC. It yields the protein CASRPRQGGLDNEQFF. J is TRBJ2-1 and V is TRBV2; tentative D call: TRBD2 (6 bases). Germline values: CDR1 SNHLY, CDR2 FYNNEI. CDR3 length: 16 residues. Deletions cut 6 bases from V and 5 bases from J, with 20 bases between. The variable domain in full, completed from reference TRBV2 and TRBJ2-1, reads EPEVTQTPSHQVTQMGQEVILRCVPISNHLYFYWYRQILGQKVEFLVSFYNNEISEKSEIFDDQFSVERPDGSNFTLKIRSTKLEDSAMYFCASRPRQGGLDNEQFFGPGTRLTVL.

J is TRBJ2-1 and V is TRBV2; 11 bases fit TRBD1. The germline V gene has CDR1 SNHLY and CDR2 FYNNEI. The junction had 4 bases not matched to a gene; V was cut back by 4 bases and J by 2 bases. The CDR3 loop spans 16 amino acids. The CDR3 here is CASSGGTGGAYNEQFF. The DNA for the CDR3 is TGTGCCAGCAGTGGGGGGACAGGGGGAGCCTACAATGAGCAGTTCTTC.

The chain combines TRBV7-6 with TRBJ2-5; D unresolved. CDR1 and CDR2 (germline): SGHVS, FNYEAQ. Trimming removed 1 base at V and 5 bases at J, with 5 bases between. This CDR3 is built from 12 residues. CDR3 sequence reads: CASSLVYETQYF. CDR3 DNA: TGTGCCAGCAGCTTAGTTTATGAGACCCAGTACTTC.

This clone was seen a handful of times. The gene calls are TRBV28 and TRBJ2-4; unclear D gene. CDR3 size: 15 residues. From germline, CDR1 is MDHEN and CDR2 SYDVKM. Trimming took 4 bases from V and 0 from J, leaving 10 bases between them. The CDR3 bases are TGTGCCAGCAGTTCACCTATGTTAGCCAAAAACATTCAGTACTTC. It is translated as CASSSPMLAKNIQYF.

The genes are TRBV18 and TRBJ1-5; D gene unclear. The CDR3 length is 13 residues. V was cut by 5 bases and J by 5 bases, with 10 bases left in between. Germline V gives CDR1 KGHSH, CDR2 LQKENI. For the CDR3, the DNA is TGTGCCAGCTCAGCAACATCAGATCAGCCCCAGCATTTT. Translated, it gives CASSATSDQPQHF. Combining the CDR3 with reference TRBV18 and TRBJ1-5 gives the whole variable domain NAGVMQNPRHLVRRRGQEARLRCSPMKGHSHVYWYRQLPEEGLKFMVYLQKENIIDESGMPKERFSAEFPKEGPSILRIQQVVRGDSAAYFCASSATSDQPQHFGDGTRLSIL.

The chain couples TRBV7-9 to TRBJ2-7; D not certain. In germline, CDR1 is SEHNR, CDR2 FQNEAQ (reference sequence). The CDR3 sequence is 14 residues long. V was cut by 2 bases and J by 5 bases, with 13 bases left in between. The CDR3 protein is CASSLLVPKDEQYF. The CDR3 nucleotides are TGTGCCAGCAGCTTATTGGTCCCTAAGGACGAGCAGTACTTC.

The chain combines TRBV27 with TRBJ2-7; the match to TRBD2 covers 9 bases. The V segment lost 7 bases and the J segment 2 bases; nucleotides outside the gene matches: 6. CDR1 is MNHEY, CDR2 SMNVEV, per germline (reference sequence). This CDR3 is 14 amino acids long. The CDR3 spells CASMGGRETYEQYF. In nucleotides, the CDR3 is TGTGCCAGCATGGGCGGGAGGGAAACCTACGAGCAGTACTTC.

The count of this clone is one. The chain has TRBV6-1 and TRBJ1-1; D may be TRBD1 (5 bases). Trimming left V 5 bases short and J 1 base short, with 11 bases between. Germline V gene sequence: CDR1 MNHNS, CDR2 SASEGT. This CDR3 is 14 amino acids long. CDR3 loop: CASSPGWGNTEAFF. The CDR3 DNA reads TGTGCCAGCAGTCCAGGGTGGGGGAACACTGAAGCTTTCTTT.

The chain recombines TRBV2 with TRBJ2-5, with 8 bases lining up with TRBD1. This CDR3 has 14 residues. CDR1 is SNHLY, CDR2 FYNNEI, per germline. J was trimmed by 4 bases and V by 7 bases; bases with no gene match: 8. The CDR3 spells CASNADRGRETQYF. CDR3 bases: TGTGCCAGCAATGCCGACAGGGGTAGAGAGACCCAGTACTTC.

Regarding this clone: A much larger clone sits a single nucleotide away, making a read error possible. The chain carries TRBV19 and TRBJ2-2; TRBD2 agrees at 9 bases. V gave up 4 bases and J gave up 3 bases; unmatched junction bases: 0. The germline CDR1 and CDR2 sequences are LNHDA and SQIVND (reference sequence). The CDR3 is made up of 14 amino acids. The CDR3 DNA reads as TGTGCCAGTAGTAGCGGGAGGGACACCGGGGAGCTGTTTTTT. Its protein product is CASSSGRDTGELFF.

The rearrangement links TRBV18 to TRBJ1-3; TRBD1 is a possible D gene (6 bases). Trimming removed 2 bases from V and 1 base from J, with 12 bases in between. The V gene's germline CDR1 is KGHSH and CDR2 LQKENI. The CDR3 contains 16 residues. The CDR3 loop reads CASSPTGFGSGNTIYF. In nucleotides, the CDR3 is TGTGCCAGCTCACCAACAGGGTTTGGTTCTGGAAACACCATATATTTT.

The chain joins TRBV11-2 to TRBJ2-4; D is possibly TRBD1 (5 bases). Germline loops: CDR1 SGHAT, CDR2 FQNNGV. The V end was cut by 1 base, the J end by 7 bases, with 14 bases between. CDR3 size: 15 residues. CDR3: CASSLGGSRSNIQYF. In DNA, the CDR3 is TGTGCCAGCAGCTTAGGGGGCTCCAGGAGCAACATTCAGTACTTC.

This clone was detected only once. The chain recombines TRBV4-3 with TRBJ2-6; D gene uncertain. This CDR3 contains 17 residues. Per germline, CDR1 LGHNA and CDR2 YSLEER. Trimming stripped 1 base from V and 0 bases from J, with 10 bases between. The CDR3: CASSQGVLNSGANVLTF. The CDR3 DNA reads TGCGCCAGCAGCCAAGGAGTGTTGAACTCTGGGGCCAACGTCCTGACTTTC.

CDR3 nucleotide sequence: TGTGCCAGCAGCCCAGAGGGACTAGCGGGGTCTAGCACAGATACGCAGTATTTT. Protein sequence: CASSPEGLAGSSTDTQYF. The rearrangement uses TRBV4-2 and TRBJ2-3; 13 bases line up with TRBD2. The CDR3 has 18 residues. Germline-derived CDR1 and CDR2 are LGHNA and YNFKEQ. V was clipped by 4 bases and J by 0 bases; unmatched bases: 7.

This clone was observed a handful of times. This chain links TRBV2 with TRBJ1-1, with no clear D. Trimming stripped 5 bases from V and 0 bases from J, with 4 bases between. The CDR3 length is 12 residues. CDR1 is SNHLY, CDR2 FYNNEI, per germline. CDR3: CASSFLNTEAFF. The CDR3, as DNA: TGTGCCAGCAGTTTCCTGAACACTGAAGCTTTCTTT. Filled out from reference TRBV2 and TRBJ1-1, the complete variable domain reads EPEVTQTPSHQVTQMGQEVILRCVPISNHLYFYWYRQILGQKVEFLVSFYNNEISEKSEIFDDQFSVERPDGSNFTLKIRSTKLEDSAMYFCASSFLNTEAFFGQGTRLTVV.

The V call is TRBV7-2, the J call TRBJ1-3; the match to TRBD1 covers 7 bases. The CDR3 loop spans 16 amino acids. With 2 bases clipped from V and 3 bases from J, the junction kept 7 bases outside the gene matches. Germline CDR1 reads SGHTA; CDR2 reads FQGNSA. The CDR3, as DNA: TGTGCCAGCAGCTTATCAGGGGGGGCGCGTGGAAACACCATATATTTT. Translation gives CASSLSGGARGNTIYF.

This sequence joins TRBV19 and TRBJ2-2; 12 positions agree with TRBD1. There are 16 residues in the CDR3. The trim removed 2 bases at V and 7 bases at J, leaving 5 bases unmatched. Per germline, CDR1 LNHDA and CDR2 SQIVND (reference sequence). CDR3 protein: CASSITGTGGGGELFF. The CDR3 bases are TGTGCCAGTAGTATAACCGGGACAGGGGGCGGCGGGGAGCTGTTTTTT.

A word on this clone: The junction shows a germline mismatch at one end, possibly a read error. V and J are TRBV15 and TRBJ2-2; TRBD2 aligns across 8 bases. This CDR3 is built from 17 residues. Germline CDR1 LNHNV, CDR2 YYDKDF (reference sequence). CDR3 region: CATSRARGGLNTGELFF. CDR3 nucleotides: TGTGCCACCAGTAGAGCCCGGGGGGGGCTGAACACCGGGGAGCTGTTTTTT.

V is TRBV18 and J is TRBJ2-5; D unclear. The CDR3 covers 14 residues. The ends were cut back, 3 bases at V and 3 bases at J, with 11 bases in the middle. Germline values: CDR1 KGHSH, CDR2 LQKENI. CDR3 nucleotide sequence: TGTGCCAGCTCACCCCGGACGCAAGAAGAGACCCAGTACTTC. Its protein product is CASSPRTQEETQYF.

The chain recombines TRBV28 with TRBJ1-4; unclear D gene. CDR3 length: 15 amino acids. Trimming stripped 3 bases from V and 1 base from J, with 9 bases between. Germline-derived CDR1 and CDR2 are MDHEN and SYDVKM. The CDR3 coding sequence is TGTGCCAGCAGTTTTATCTGGGGAACTAATGAAAAACTGTTTTTT. The encoded protein is CASSFIWGTNEKLFF. The full variable domain, its missing parts supplied by reference TRBV28 and TRBJ1-4, is DVKVTQSSRYLVKRTGEKVFLECVQDMDHENMFWYRQDPGLGLRLIYFSYDVKMKEKGDIPEGYSVSREKKERFSLILESASTNQTSMYLCASSFIWGTNEKLFFGSGTQLSVL.

The rearrangement links TRBV19 to TRBJ2-7; 7 positions agree with TRBD2. Germline-derived CDR1 and CDR2 are LNHDA and SQIVND (reference sequence). This CDR3 contains 14 residues. The V segment lost 6 bases and the J segment 6 bases; nucleotides outside the gene matches: 11. The CDR3 protein is CASRVSGTNTEQYF. DNA for the CDR3: TGTGCCAGTAGGGTCAGCGGGACCAATACCGAGCAGTACTTC.